This T cell receptor beta chain emerged from a study of CD8 T cells in ankylosing spondylitis. Findings of the study overall: Made up of fewer than 10 highly homologous variants, a TCR beta motif appeared characteristic of ankylosing spondylitis blood.

There are 15 residues in the CDR3. The germline CDR1 and CDR2 sequences are LGHDT and YNNKEL (reference sequence). V lost 0 bases to trimming and J lost 7 bases, with 13 bases between them. From the 5' RACE reads, TCRdb called clonotypes with MiXCR, one entry per CDR3 protein. Among some 700,000 distinct CDR3 sequences listed, under 20% were seen once. This clonotype was seen more than once but under ten times. Antigen unknown. The clonotype was recovered from a male donor with ankylosing spondylitis. The gene calls are TRBV3-1 and TRBJ2-1, with D unresolved. Sequencing was performed on blood, either unsorted or a sorted T cell fraction (not recorded which). DNA for the CDR3: TGTGCCAGCAGCCAAGAGGCGCAAAAGAAAAATGAGCAGTTCTTC. Residues: CASSQEAQKKNEQFF.